The following is a T cell receptor (beta chain) sequence with its context. These data originate in a study of shared clonotypes between healthy human individuals. V lost 7 bases and J 5 bases, leaving 17 bases between the germline ends. The V gene's germline CDR1 is WSHSY and CDR2 SAAADI. CDR3 size: 14 residues. The table came from immunoSEQ multiplex PCR; TCRdb's copy has only in-frame clones and leaves some out. The data hold about 470,000 clones, with roughly three quarters observed a single time. Material: PBMCs. The chain employs TRBV10-2 and TRBJ2-5, with D perhaps TRBD1 or TRBD2 (6 bases each). The source is a woman aged 40 to 49 in good health. Some clones in this sample may be carry-over from other donors' samples. CDR3 bases: TGCGCCAGCAAAGGGGGACTCCGGTGGGAGACCCAGTACTTC. Its translation is CASKGGLRWETQYF.